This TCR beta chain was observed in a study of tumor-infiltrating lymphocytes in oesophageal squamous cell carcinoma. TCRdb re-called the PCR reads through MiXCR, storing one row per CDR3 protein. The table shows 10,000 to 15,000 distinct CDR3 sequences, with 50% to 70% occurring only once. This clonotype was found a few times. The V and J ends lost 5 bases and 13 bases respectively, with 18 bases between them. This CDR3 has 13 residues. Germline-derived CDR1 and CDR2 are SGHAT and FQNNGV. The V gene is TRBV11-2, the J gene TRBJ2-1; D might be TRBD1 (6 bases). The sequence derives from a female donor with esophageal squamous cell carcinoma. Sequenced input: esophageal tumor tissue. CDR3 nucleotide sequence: TGTGCCAGCAGCCGGAACAGGGCCGAGGGACAGTTCTTC. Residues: CASSRNRAEGQFF.